The text below deals with one T cell receptor beta chain. What it recognizes is unknown. This entry belongs to a study of cytomegalovirus exposure and HLA in healthy donors. Study overall: Previous work identified roughly 120 million unique TCR beta sequences from 150 million to 200 million T cells.

General study points: Researchers had no immune exposure information except CMV serostatus available. The authors reported that TCR beta sequences could predict HLA-A and HLA-B alleles. These predictions were accurate for most subjects in the first cohort.

The CDR3 consists of 16 residues. The V gene lost 1 base and the J gene lost 2 bases, with 13 bases spanning the gap. Germline assignment: CDR1 SGHNT and CDR2 YYREEE (reference sequence). PCR involved 60 Vbeta and 13 Jbeta primers. Sequenced by immunoSEQ multiplex PCR; TCRdb stores in-frame clones only, minus some. Among 110,000 to 150,000 clones, approximately 80% were seen once, and the ten largest hold roughly 2%. Everyone who donated was a healthy bone marrow donor. Sequenced material: PBMCs. This chain joins TRBV5-4 and TRBJ2-1, with D perhaps matching TRBD1 (5 bases). This receptor was obtained from a woman aged 40-49 years in good health and CMV-seronegative. The CDR3: CASSLQGTDPYNEQFF. The CDR3 nucleotides are TGTGCCAGCAGCTTGCAGGGTACAGATCCCTACAATGAGCAGTTCTTC.